Listed below are T cell receptor beta chains from one sample, sequenced in a study of blood T cell repertoires in COVID-19. Here immunoSEQ multiplex PCR was the method, and the copy in TCRdb shows in-frame clones only, minus some. The repertoire holds tens of thousands of clones, with about two thirds as singletons. Sequenced sample: peripheral blood. These TCRs come from an elderly woman with acute or convalescent COVID-19. Both conserved end residues are part of each CDR3. A D gene is named only where the DNA matches it firmly. The size field is filled for only some rows; it gives once, few, many or a size class.

j_gene,d_gene,v_gene,abundance,CDR3nt,CDR3aa
TRBJ2-2,-,TRBV11-2,-,TGTGCCAGCAGCTTATCTACCGGGACCGGGGAGCTGTTTTTT,CASSLSTGTGELFF
TRBJ2-7,-,TRBV9,-,TGTGCCAGCAGCTTTTCTAGCGACTCCTACGAGCAGTACTTC,CASSFSSDSYEQYF
TRBJ1-6,TRBD1,TRBV7-2,few,TGTGCCAGCAGCTTAGACAGGGGGTATAATTCACCCCTCCACTTT,CASSLDRGYNSPLHF
TRBJ1-1,-,TRBV4-2,-,TGTGCCAGCAGCCAAGGGAAAGCGGAAGAAGCTTTCTTT,CASSQGKAEEAFF
TRBJ2-7,TRBD1,TRBV10-3,-,TGTGCCATCAGTGGATCCGGGACAGGGTTTGCCAACGAGCAGTACTTC,CAISGSGTGFANEQYF
TRBJ2-7,TRBD1,TRBV7-4,-,TGTGCCAGCAGCCCAGACAGGGTGGAGTACTTC,CASSPDRVEYF
TRBJ2-2,TRBD1,TRBV5-1,-,TGCGCCAGCAGCGGGGACAGGGGAGACACCGGGGAGCTGTTTTTT,CASSGDRGDTGELFF
TRBJ1-2,TRBD1,TRBV4-1,few,TGCGCCAGCAGCGTATCGGGACAGGGAAGCTACACCTTC,CASSVSGQGSYTF
TRBJ2-1,-,TRBV10-3,few,TGTGCCGTACTAGATCTTAACAATGAGCAGTTCTTC,CAVLDLNNEQFF
TRBJ2-1,TRBD2,TRBV29-1,-,TGCAGCGTTGATCAGCGGGGAAGCTCCTACAATGAGCAGTTCTTC,CSVDQRGSSYNEQFF
TRBJ2-1,-,TRBV11-2,-,TGTGCCAGCAGCTTGAGAGGACTTACCTCCTACAATGAGCAGTTCTTC,CASSLRGLTSYNEQFF